These 25 T cell receptor beta chains were all obtained from the same sample, sequenced in a study of technical replicates of blood from a few donors. Generated by immunoSEQ multiplex PCR, the TCRdb table keeps only in-frame clones and is missing some. The sample records about 68,000 clones, roughly 97% being singletons. The sample taken for sequencing was T cells isolated from PBMCs. All receptors derive from a human donor in good health.

The J gene is TRBJ1-1, the V gene TRBV5-8, with D tentatively TRBD1 (6 bases). The germline V and J ends were trimmed by 0 bases and 7 bases, with 7 bases remaining between them. Germline V gene data show CDR1 as SGHTS and CDR2 as YDEGEE. The CDR3 contains 12 residues. The CDR3 sequence is CASSLGGLEAFF. CDR3 in DNA: TGTGCCAGCAGCTTGGGGGGGCTTGAAGCTTTCTTT.

V gene TRBV14 combines with J gene TRBJ2-7; 10 nucleotides align to TRBD2. This CDR3 comprises 18 residues. Trimming took 0 bases from V and 1 from J; bases not matched to a gene: 9. Germline V gene sequence: CDR1 SGHDN, CDR2 FVKESK. CDR3 sequence reads: CASSQDTGGTSVSYEQYF. The CDR3 DNA sequence: TGTGCCAGCAGCCAAGATACCGGGGGGACTAGCGTTTCCTACGAGCAGTACTTC.

The chain carries TRBV29-1 and TRBJ1-1, with 7 nucleotides matching TRBD1. The germline V gene encodes CDR1 SQVTM and CDR2 ANQGSEA. This CDR3 is built from 13 residues. Germline trimming cut 2 bases from V and 1 base from J; bases unmatched to any gene: 1. CDR3 DNA sequence: TGCAGCGTTGAAACAGGGGAGAACACTGAAGCTTTCTTT. Residues: CSVETGENTEAFF.

The gene calls are TRBV7-6 and TRBJ1-4; 7 bases are a match to TRBD1. CDR1 is SGHVS and CDR2 is FNYEAQ in the germline V gene. This CDR3 is 14 amino acids long. J lost 8 bases, V lost 5 bases, and 8 bases had no gene match. In DNA form, the CDR3 reads TGTGCCAGCAGCCCAGGGGGGTGGAGGGAAAAACTGTTTTTT. Its translation is CASSPGGWREKLFF.

The rearrangement joins TRBV19 to TRBJ2-3; 7 nucleotides line up with TRBD2. Germline V gene data show CDR1 as LNHDA and CDR2 as SQIVND (reference sequence). This CDR3 region has 17 residues. Trimming cost V 2 bases and J 1 base; bases outside gene matches: 9. CDR3 bases: TGTGCCAGTAGTATATTTGGGAGCGGGGCTCGCACAGATACGCAGTATTTT. Translating gives CASSIFGSGARTDTQYF.

This chain uses TRBV7-2 with TRBJ1-3, with D hard to call. V lost 5 bases to trimming and J lost 9 bases, with 14 bases between them. CDR1 and CDR2 (germline): SGHTA, FQGNSA. This CDR3 is 13 amino acids long. The DNA for the CDR3 is TGTGCCAGCAGCCTAGTGTCTGCCGGCACCATATATTTT. Translated, it gives CASSLVSAGTIYF.

The CDR3 reads CAISPGASVHEQFF. CDR3 DNA: TGTGCCATCAGTCCGGGAGCTTCTGTCCATGAGCAGTTCTTC. The chain links TRBV10-3 to TRBJ2-1, with a tentative D call TRBD2 (6 bases). The germline V gene encodes CDR1 ENHRY and CDR2 SYGVKD. The CDR3 is 14 amino acids. The V end was cut by 5 bases, the J end by 8 bases, with 16 bases between.

The rearrangement links TRBV7-9 to TRBJ1-2; D possibly corresponds to TRBD1 (5 bases). The CDR3 loop spans 15 amino acids. The germline gives CDR1 SEHNR, CDR2 FQNEAQ (reference sequence). The V gene lost 3 bases and the J gene lost 10 bases, with 21 bases spanning the gap. The CDR3 sequence: CASSLSGAGRLPYTF. DNA for the CDR3: TGTGCCAGCAGCTTGAGCGGGGCGGGACGATTGCCCTACACCTTC.

This clone was found once. This chain's CDR3 is CASSSDRVEKLFF. CDR3 nucleotides: TGTGCCAGCAGCTCGGACAGGGTTGAAAAACTGTTTTTT. The genes are TRBV7-9 and TRBJ1-4; 8 bases fit TRBD1. Trimming cost V 4 bases and J 7 bases; bases outside gene matches: 2. Germline loops: CDR1 SEHNR, CDR2 FQNEAQ (reference sequence). There are 13 residues in the CDR3.

The CDR3 sequence: CASSATGGHEQFF. The DNA of the CDR3 is TGTGCCAGCAGTGCAACAGGGGGCCATGAGCAGTTCTTC. The chain couples TRBV6-1 to TRBJ2-1; 9 bases align to TRBD1. V gave up 4 bases and J gave up 8 bases; unmatched junction bases: 3. Germline-derived CDR1 and CDR2 are MNHNS and SASEGT. This CDR3 contains 13 residues.

The chain uses TRBV28 and TRBJ2-3; 8 bases line up with TRBD1. This CDR3 contains 15 residues. Germline lookup yields CDR1 MDHEN and CDR2 SYDVKM. Trimming at V came to 10 bases and at J to 2 bases, leaving 11 bases not matched to a gene. The CDR3 region has the DNA TGTGCCATCCAGACAGGGGCTCAAGCCACAGATACGCAGTATTTT. It is translated as CAIQTGAQATDTQYF.

This rearrangement joins TRBV19 to TRBJ1-1; tentative D call: TRBD1 (6 bases). Trimming stripped 6 bases from V and 7 bases from J, with 15 bases between. The germline gives CDR1 LNHDA, CDR2 SQIVND (reference sequence). CDR3 length: 13 amino acids. The CDR3 sequence: CASRNHREIEAFF. CDR3 bases: TGTGCCAGTAGAAACCACAGGGAGATTGAAGCTTTCTTT.

This rearrangement joins TRBV19 to TRBJ2-7; 9 nucleotides match TRBD1. V was pared by 5 bases and J by 7 bases, with 12 bases of the junction left unmatched. CDR3 length equals 15 residues. CDR1 is LNHDA, CDR2 SQIVND, per germline (reference sequence). The CDR3 nucleotides read TGTGCCAGTAGTCCCCGGGACAGGGTGAAAGGGGAGCAGTACTTC. This gives the protein CASSPRDRVKGEQYF.

This clone has just one count. The chain recombines TRBV5-1 with TRBJ1-1; D remains unclear. The V gene lost 3 bases and the J gene lost 1 base, with 10 bases spanning the gap. There are 14 residues in the CDR3. The germline gives CDR1 SGHRS, CDR2 YFSETQ. The CDR3 sequence: CASSSWTANTEAFF. The CDR3 DNA follows: TGCGCCAGCAGCTCTTGGACTGCGAACACTGAAGCTTTCTTT.

The chain uses TRBV28 and TRBJ1-5; D gene ambiguous. Germline V lookup: CDR1 MDHEN, CDR2 SYDVKM. The length of the CDR3 is 13 residues. Trimming cost V 2 bases and J 2 bases, with 4 bases left between them. CDR3 DNA: TGTGCCAGCAGTTTACAGGGCAATCAGCCCCAGCATTTT. Encoded protein: CASSLQGNQPQHF. Variable domain in full (rest from reference TRBV28 and TRBJ1-5): DVKVTQSSRYLVKRTGEKVFLECVQDMDHENMFWYRQDPGLGLRLIYFSYDVKMKEKGDIPEGYSVSREKKERFSLILESASTNQTSMYLCASSLQGNQPQHFGDGTRLSIL.

For the CDR3, the DNA is TGTGCCACCAGCAGAGGAGATACCTCTGGAAACACCATATATTTT. Protein sequence: CATSRGDTSGNTIYF. This chain connects TRBV15 to TRBJ1-3; the D is unclear. Trimming removed 1 base at V and 0 bases at J, with 7 bases between. The CDR3 extends over 15 amino acids. CDR1 is LNHNV and CDR2 is YYDKDF in the germline V gene (reference sequence).

The V and J genes are TRBV4-1 and TRBJ2-7; TRBD2 matches 7 bases. V was clipped by 1 base and J by 6 bases; unmatched bases: 6. From germline, CDR1 is MGHRA and CDR2 YSYEKL. There are 14 residues in the CDR3. Here the CDR3 reads CASSQVRESREQYF. The DNA of the CDR3 is TGCGCCAGCAGCCAAGTGCGGGAGTCTCGCGAGCAGTACTTC.

The V and J genes are TRBV6-1 and TRBJ2-7, with 7 nucleotides matching TRBD1. Per germline, CDR1 MNHNS and CDR2 SASEGT. This CDR3 spans 15 amino acids. The V and J ends lost 6 bases and 2 bases, in that order; junction bases with no gene match: 10. DNA for the CDR3: TGTGCCAGCAGCGATTCCGGGACAGTCCCCTACGAGCAGTACTTC. Protein sequence: CASSDSGTVPYEQYF.

CDR3 amino acids: CASSLVPEYNEQFF. DNA of the CDR3: TGCGCCAGCAGCTTAGTTCCAGAATACAATGAGCAGTTCTTC. The rearrangement joins TRBV5-1 to TRBJ2-1; D is unclear. Looked up from germline, CDR1 is SGHRS and CDR2 is YFSETQ. V lost 2 bases, J lost 4 bases, and 10 bases lay in between. The length of the CDR3 is 14 residues. The entire variable domain, with the rest obtained from reference TRBV5-1 and TRBJ2-1, is as follows: KAGVTQTPRYLIKTRGQQVTLSCSPISGHRSVSWYQQTPGQGLQFLFEYFSETQRNKGNFPGRFSGRQFSNSRSEMNVSTLELGDSALYLCASSLVPEYNEQFFGPGTRLTVL.

V usage is TRBV13 and J usage is TRBJ2-7, with 9 bases lining up with TRBD2. The CDR3 spans 16 residues. V shed 2 bases and J 5 bases; nucleotides not matched to a gene: 10. CDR1 PRHDT and CDR2 FYEKMQ come from the germline V gene (reference sequence). The CDR3 DNA is TGTGCCAGCAGCTTATGGGCGGGAGGGCCCTGGAACGAGCAGTACTTC. This gives the protein CASSLWAGGPWNEQYF.

The V and J genes are TRBV6-5 and TRBJ2-2, with no clear D. The CDR3 extends over 13 amino acids. Trimming removed 5 bases at V and 7 bases at J, with 11 bases between. Germline V gives CDR1 MNHEY, CDR2 SVGAGI. CDR3 in DNA: TGTGCCAGCAGTAATATATACATCGGGGAGCTGTTTTTT. Translating gives CASSNIYIGELFF.

The chain is built from TRBV29-1 and TRBJ1-1, with D perhaps TRBD1 (5 bases). V lost 7 bases and J 5 bases, leaving 17 bases between the germline ends. The germline gives CDR1 SQVTM, CDR2 ANQGSEA. The length of the CDR3 is 13 residues. CDR3 DNA: TGCAGCGACACTTACCAGGGCAGGACTGAAGCTTTCTTT. It yields the protein CSDTYQGRTEAFF. Complete variable domain (other parts from reference TRBV29-1 and TRBJ1-1): SAVISQKPSRDICQRGTSLTIQCQVDSQVTMMFWYRQQPGQSLTLIATANQGSEATYESGFVIDKFPISRPNLTFSTLTVSNMSPEDSSIYLCSDTYQGRTEAFFGQGTRLTVV.

The genes are TRBV19 and TRBJ2-3; perhaps TRBD2 as D (5 bases). Trimming left V 6 bases short and J 5 bases short, with 15 bases between. Germline V gene sequence: CDR1 LNHDA, CDR2 SQIVND (reference sequence). The CDR3 loop spans 14 amino acids. As DNA, the CDR3 is TGTGCCAGTAGCAGCACTAGTAATAGAGATACGCAGTATTTT. The encoded protein is CASSSTSNRDTQYF.

The chain combines TRBV7-6 with TRBJ1-1; D might be TRBD1 (6 bases). The germline gives CDR1 SGHVS, CDR2 FNYEAQ. The CDR3 covers 13 residues. Trimming pared 5 bases from V and 3 bases from J, leaving 10 bases between. Here the CDR3 reads CASSPTGHTEAFF. CDR3 nucleotide sequence: TGTGCCAGCAGCCCAACAGGGCACACTGAAGCTTTCTTT.

V is TRBV4-3 and J is TRBJ2-1; D gene uncertain. Germline CDR1 LGHNA, CDR2 YSLEER. The CDR3 is made up of 16 amino acids. V was clipped by 1 base and J by 0 bases, with 10 bases between them. The CDR3, as DNA: TGCGCCAGCAGCCAAGGACCGGGTAGCTCCTACAATGAGCAGTTCTTC. It encodes CASSQGPGSSYNEQFF.